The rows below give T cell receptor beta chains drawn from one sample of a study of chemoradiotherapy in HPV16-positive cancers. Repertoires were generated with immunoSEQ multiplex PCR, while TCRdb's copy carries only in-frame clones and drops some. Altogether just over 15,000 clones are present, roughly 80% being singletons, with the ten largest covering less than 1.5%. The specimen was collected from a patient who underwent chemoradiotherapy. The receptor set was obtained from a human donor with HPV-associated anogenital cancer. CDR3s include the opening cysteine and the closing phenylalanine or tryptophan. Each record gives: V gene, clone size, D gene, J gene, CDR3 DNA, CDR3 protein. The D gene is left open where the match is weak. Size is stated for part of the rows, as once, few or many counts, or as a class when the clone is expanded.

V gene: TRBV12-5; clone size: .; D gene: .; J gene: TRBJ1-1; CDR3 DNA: TGTGCTAGTGCCCGAACAGAGAAAGCTTTCTTT; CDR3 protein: CASARTEKAFF
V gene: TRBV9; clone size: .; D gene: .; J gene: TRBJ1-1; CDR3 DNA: TGTGCCAGCAGCGTAGTAGGCAGGGATGCCGGTACTGAAGCTTTCTTT; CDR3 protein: CASSVVGRDAGTEAFF
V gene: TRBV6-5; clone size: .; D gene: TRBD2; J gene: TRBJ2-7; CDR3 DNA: TGTGCCAGCAGTCCCCTGGGAGCGGGAACCTACGAGCAGTACTTC; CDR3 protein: CASSPLGAGTYEQYF
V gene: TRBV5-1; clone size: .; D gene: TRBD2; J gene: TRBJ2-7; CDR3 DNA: TGCGCCAGCAGCCTCGCGACGGGGGGGCCTTTATACGAGCAGTACTTC; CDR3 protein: CASSLATGGPLYEQYF
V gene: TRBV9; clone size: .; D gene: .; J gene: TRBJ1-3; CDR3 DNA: TGTGCCAGCAGCGTAGAGGATGGGGGCTCTGGAAACACCATATATTTT; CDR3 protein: CASSVEDGGSGNTIYF
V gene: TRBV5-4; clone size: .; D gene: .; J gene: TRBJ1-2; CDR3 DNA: TGTGCCAGCAGCGCCGCGGGTGGTGACTATGGCTACACCTTC; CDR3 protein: CASSAAGGDYGYTF
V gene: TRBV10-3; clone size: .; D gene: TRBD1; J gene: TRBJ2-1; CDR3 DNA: TGTGCCACCTCGGACAGGGATGAGCAGTTCTTC; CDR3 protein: CATSDRDEQFF
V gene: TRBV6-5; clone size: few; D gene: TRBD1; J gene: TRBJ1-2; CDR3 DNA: TGTGCCAGCAGTTACCTCCGGACAGGGGGAGGCTATGGCTACACCTTC; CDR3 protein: CASSYLRTGGGYGYTF
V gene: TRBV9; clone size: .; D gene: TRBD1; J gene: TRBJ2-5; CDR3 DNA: TGTGCCAGCAGCGTTCCCCAGGGGGCCGTGGAGACCCAGTACTTC; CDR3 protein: CASSVPQGAVETQYF
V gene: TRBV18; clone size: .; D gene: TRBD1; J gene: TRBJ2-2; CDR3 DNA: TGTGCCAGCTCACGGCAGGGGGCAACCGGGGAGCTGTTTTTT; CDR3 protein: CASSRQGATGELFF
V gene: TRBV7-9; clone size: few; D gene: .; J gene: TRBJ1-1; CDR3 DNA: TGTGCCAGCAGCTCAACGACAGACCGGGAAGCTTTCTTT; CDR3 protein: CASSSTTDREAFF
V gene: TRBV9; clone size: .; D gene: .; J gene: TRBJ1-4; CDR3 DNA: TGTGCCAGCAGCGCCGCTTCGGTCCGGACTGAAAAACTGTTTTTT; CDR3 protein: CASSAASVRTEKLFF
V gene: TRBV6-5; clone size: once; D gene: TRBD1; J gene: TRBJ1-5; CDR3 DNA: TGTGCCAGCAGCCCACGGACAGGACATCAGCCCCAGCATTTT; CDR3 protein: CASSPRTGHQPQHF
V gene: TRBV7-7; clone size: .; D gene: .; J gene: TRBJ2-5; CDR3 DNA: TGTGCTAGCAGCTTAGCCCTGAGTGAAGGGACCCAGTACTTC; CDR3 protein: CASSLALSEGTQYF
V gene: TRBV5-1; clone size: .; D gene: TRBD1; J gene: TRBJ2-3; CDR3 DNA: TGCGCCAGCAGCTTGACGGGACAGGGGCAGGGGGGGCAAGGTACGCAGTATTTT; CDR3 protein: CASSLTGQGQGGQGTQYF
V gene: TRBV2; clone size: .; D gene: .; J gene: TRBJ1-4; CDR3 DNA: TGTGCCAGCAGTGCTCCCCCAGACCTTGAAAAACTGTTTTTT; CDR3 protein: CASSAPPDLEKLFF
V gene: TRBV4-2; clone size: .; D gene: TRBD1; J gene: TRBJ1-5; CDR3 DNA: TGTGCCAGCAGCCAAAGTACAGGGGGCTCCCCTGGGCCCCAGCATTTT; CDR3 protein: CASSQSTGGSPGPQHF
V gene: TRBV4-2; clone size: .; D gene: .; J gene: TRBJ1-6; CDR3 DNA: TGTGCCAGCAGCCAAGATACTAGGGGTCGGATTTATAATTCACCCCTCCACTTT; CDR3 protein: CASSQDTRGRIYNSPLHF
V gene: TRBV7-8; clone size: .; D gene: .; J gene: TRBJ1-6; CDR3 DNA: TGTGCCAGCAGCTTAGGACAGAGCTCCTATAATTCACCCCTCCACTTT; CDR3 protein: CASSLGQSSYNSPLHF
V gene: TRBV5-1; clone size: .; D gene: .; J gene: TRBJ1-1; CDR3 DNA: TGCGCCAGCAGCTTGGACACATCCGAAGCTTTCTTT; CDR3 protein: CASSLDTSEAFF
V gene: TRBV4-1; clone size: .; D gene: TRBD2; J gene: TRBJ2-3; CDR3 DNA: TGCGCCAGCAGCCAAGGGCTAGCGGGGGACTCAACGCAGTATTTT; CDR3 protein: CASSQGLAGDSTQYF
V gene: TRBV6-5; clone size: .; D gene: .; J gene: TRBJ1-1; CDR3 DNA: TGTGCCAGCGCGGAGCAGGGTATATCCACTGAAGCTTTCTTT; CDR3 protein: CASAEQGISTEAFF
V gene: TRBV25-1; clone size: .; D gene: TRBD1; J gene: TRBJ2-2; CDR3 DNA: TGTGCCAGCACTCCGGGACAGCCGAACACCGGGGAGCTGTTTTTT; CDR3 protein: CASTPGQPNTGELFF